This entry features one T cell receptor beta chain sequence. The antigen remains undetermined. The source of the sample is a study of Ad26.COV2.S vaccination and SARS-CoV-2 variants. Study-wide points: Analyses that measured TCR breadth and depth may have underestimated total T cell responses. Higher spike-specific TCR breadth was found in vaccine recipients than in placebo recipients.

Sample treatment: some 20 received Ad26.COV2.S at low or high dose, single or two shots; about 5 received placebo; per-sample allocation not given. Sampling was performed 63 days after the first vaccine or placebo injection. An Ad26 vector carrying the Wuhan-strain SARS-CoV-2 spike served as the vaccine. Some clones are missing from TCRdb's copy, which holds only in-frame ones; the method was immunoSEQ multiplex PCR. The sample lists about 390,000 clones, more than 85% occurring once. The TCR originated in a person aged 18-65 years who received the Ad26.COV2.S COVID-19 vaccine or a placebo. Sequencing used peripheral blood, obtained in a trial of Ad26.COV2.S vaccine versus placebo.

DNA for the CDR3: TGTGCCAGCAGCCCTTTCCTTCGGGGTCGGAACACTGAAGCTTTCTTT. It is translated as CASSPFLRGRNTEAFF. The gene calls are TRBV7-9 and TRBJ1-1; D is uncertain. CDR3 length: 16 amino acids. The V gene's germline CDR1 is SEHNR and CDR2 FQNEAQ (reference sequence). Deletions cut 5 bases from V and 1 base from J, with 17 bases between.